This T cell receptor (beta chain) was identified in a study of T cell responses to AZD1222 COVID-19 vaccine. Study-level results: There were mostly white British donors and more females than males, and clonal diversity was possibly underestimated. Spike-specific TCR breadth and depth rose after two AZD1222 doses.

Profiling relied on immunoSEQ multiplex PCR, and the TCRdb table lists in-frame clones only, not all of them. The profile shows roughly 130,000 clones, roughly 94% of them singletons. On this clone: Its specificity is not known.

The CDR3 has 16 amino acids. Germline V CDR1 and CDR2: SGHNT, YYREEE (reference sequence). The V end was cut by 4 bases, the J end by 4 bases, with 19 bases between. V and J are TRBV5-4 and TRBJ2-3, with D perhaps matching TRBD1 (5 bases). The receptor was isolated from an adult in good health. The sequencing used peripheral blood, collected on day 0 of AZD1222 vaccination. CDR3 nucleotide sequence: TGTGCCAGCAGCGACAGCTGGGGCGCCCGGGCAGATACGCAGTATTTT. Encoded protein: CASSDSWGARADTQYF.